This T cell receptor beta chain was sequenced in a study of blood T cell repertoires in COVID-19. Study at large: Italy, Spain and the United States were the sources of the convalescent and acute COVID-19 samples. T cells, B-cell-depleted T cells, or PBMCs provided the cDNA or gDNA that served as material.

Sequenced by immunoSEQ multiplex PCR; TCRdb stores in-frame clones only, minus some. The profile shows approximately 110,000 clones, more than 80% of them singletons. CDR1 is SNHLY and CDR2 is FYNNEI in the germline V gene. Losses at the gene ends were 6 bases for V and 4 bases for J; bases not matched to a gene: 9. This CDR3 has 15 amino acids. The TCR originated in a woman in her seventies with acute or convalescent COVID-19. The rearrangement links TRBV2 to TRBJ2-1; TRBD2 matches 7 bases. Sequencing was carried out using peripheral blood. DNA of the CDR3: TGTGCCAGCAGGGCCCTGTCTAGCGGTTACAATGAGCAGTTCTTC. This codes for CASRALSSGYNEQFF.